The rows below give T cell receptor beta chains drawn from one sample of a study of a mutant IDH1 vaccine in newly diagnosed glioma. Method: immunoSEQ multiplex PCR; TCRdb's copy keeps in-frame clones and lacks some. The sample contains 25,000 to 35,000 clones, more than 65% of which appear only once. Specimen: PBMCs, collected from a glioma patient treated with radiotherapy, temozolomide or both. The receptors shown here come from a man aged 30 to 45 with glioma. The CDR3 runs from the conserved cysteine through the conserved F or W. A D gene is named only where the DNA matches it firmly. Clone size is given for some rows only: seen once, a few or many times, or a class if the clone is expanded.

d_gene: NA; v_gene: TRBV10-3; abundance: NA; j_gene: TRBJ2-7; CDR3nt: TGTGCCATCAGTGAGTCGAGGTCTAGCTCGGGCTACGAGCAGTACTTC; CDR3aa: CAISESRSSSGYEQYF
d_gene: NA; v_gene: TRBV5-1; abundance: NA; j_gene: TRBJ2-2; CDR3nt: TGCGCCAGCAGCCCAGGGACGGGGAACACCGGGGAGCTGTTTTTT; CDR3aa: CASSPGTGNTGELFF
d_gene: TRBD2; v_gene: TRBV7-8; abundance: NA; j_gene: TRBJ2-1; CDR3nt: TGTGCCAGCTTGGGGCTAGCGGGGGGGCGGTACAATGAGCAGTTCTTC; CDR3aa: CASLGLAGGRYNEQFF
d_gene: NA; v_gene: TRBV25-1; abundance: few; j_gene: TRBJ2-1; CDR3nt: TGTGCCAGCAGTGAATATGGAGGCAATGAGCAGTTCTTC; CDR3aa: CASSEYGGNEQFF
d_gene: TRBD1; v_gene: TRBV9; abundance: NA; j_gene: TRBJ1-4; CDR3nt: TGTGCCAGCAGCCTTTCGACAGGGCAGGTTCTCGGAGAAAAACTGTTTTTT; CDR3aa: CASSLSTGQVLGEKLFF
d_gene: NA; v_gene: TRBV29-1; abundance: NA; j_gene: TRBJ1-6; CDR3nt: TGCAGCGCTCTTGACGGATCAAATTCACCCCTCCACTTT; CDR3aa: CSALDGSNSPLHF
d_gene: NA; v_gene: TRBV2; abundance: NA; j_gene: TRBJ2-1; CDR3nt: TGTGCCAGCAGTCTCCAGGGACACCACTACAATGAGCAGTTCTTC; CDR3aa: CASSLQGHHYNEQFF
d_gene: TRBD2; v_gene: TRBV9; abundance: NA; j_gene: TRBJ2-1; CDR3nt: TGTGCCAGCAGCGTTTATGCGGGAGGTCTCGATGAGCAGTTCTTC; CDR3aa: CASSVYAGGLDEQFF
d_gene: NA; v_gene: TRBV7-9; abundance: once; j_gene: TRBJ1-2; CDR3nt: TGTGCCAGCAGCCCCCCCGGCAGGGGCTATGGCTACACCTTC; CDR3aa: CASSPPGRGYGYTF
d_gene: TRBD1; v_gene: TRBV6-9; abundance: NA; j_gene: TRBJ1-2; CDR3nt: TGTGCCAGCAGTTATTCCGACAGGGACGAAGACGGCTACACCTTC; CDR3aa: CASSYSDRDEDGYTF
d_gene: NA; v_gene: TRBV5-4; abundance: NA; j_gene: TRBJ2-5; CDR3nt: TGTGCCAGCAGCCAGGACCGATACCAAGAGACCCAGTACTTC; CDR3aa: CASSQDRYQETQYF
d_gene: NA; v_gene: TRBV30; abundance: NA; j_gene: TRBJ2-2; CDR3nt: TGTGCCTGGAGTGTACGCTCAGCCTCCTTGAACACCGGGGAGCTGTTTTTT; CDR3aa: CAWSVRSASLNTGELFF
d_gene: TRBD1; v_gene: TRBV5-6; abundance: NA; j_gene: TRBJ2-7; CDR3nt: TGTGCCAGCAGCTCCCCGACAGGGGGCGCGGACGAGCAGTACTTC; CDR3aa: CASSSPTGGADEQYF
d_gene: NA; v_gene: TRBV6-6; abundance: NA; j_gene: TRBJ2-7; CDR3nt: TGTGCCAGCAGCCCCCGGCAGGCGGTCTCCTACGAGCAGTACTTC; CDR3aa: CASSPRQAVSYEQYF
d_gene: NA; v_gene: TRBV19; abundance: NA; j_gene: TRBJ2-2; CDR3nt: TGTGCCAGCCAAAAATCGCGGGCCGGGGAGCTGTTTTTT; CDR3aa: CASQKSRAGELFF
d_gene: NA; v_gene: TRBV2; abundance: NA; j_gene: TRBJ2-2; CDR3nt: TGTGCCAGCAGTGAAGCTCTAAGGAGCACCGGGGAGCTGTTTTTT; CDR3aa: CASSEALRSTGELFF
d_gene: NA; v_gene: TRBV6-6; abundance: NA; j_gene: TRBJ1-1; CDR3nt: TGTGCCAGCAGTTACGGGACGGTGAACACTGAAGCTTTCTTT; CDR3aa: CASSYGTVNTEAFF
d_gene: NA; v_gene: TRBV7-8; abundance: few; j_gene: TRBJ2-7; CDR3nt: TGTGCCAGCAGTCCGGGACCAGACTACGAGCAGTACTTC; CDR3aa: CASSPGPDYEQYF
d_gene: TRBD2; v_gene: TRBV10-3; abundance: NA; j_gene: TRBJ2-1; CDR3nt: TGTGCCATCAGTGAGGAGGGGAGCGGGAGCTCCTACAATGAGCAGTTCTTC; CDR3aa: CAISEEGSGSSYNEQFF
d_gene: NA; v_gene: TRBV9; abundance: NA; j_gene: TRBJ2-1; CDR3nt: TGTGCCAGCAGCTCTGGGATAATTGGTGAGCAGTTCTTC; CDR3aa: CASSSGIIGEQFF
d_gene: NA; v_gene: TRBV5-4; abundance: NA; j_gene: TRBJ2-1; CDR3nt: TGTGCCAGCAGCTTGGCGGGCGAGCAGTTCTTC; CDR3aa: CASSLAGEQFF
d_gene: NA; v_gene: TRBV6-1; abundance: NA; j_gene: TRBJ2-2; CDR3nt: TGTGCCAGCAGATGGTTGCAGGAGTACACCGGGGAGCTGTTTTTT; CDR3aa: CASRWLQEYTGELFF
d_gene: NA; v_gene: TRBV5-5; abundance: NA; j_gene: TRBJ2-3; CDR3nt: TGTGCCAGCAGCTTGTCTTCGGGGGGCACAGATACGCAGTATTTT; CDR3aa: CASSLSSGGTDTQYF
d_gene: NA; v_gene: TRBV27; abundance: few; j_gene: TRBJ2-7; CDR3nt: TGTGCCAGCAGTTTCTGGCAGGGGACCACCGGCGAGCAGTACTTC; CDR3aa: CASSFWQGTTGEQYF
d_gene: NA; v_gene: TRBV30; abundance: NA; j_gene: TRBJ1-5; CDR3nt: TGTGCCTGGACTAGTCAGGGTTGGGATCAGCCCCAGCATTTT; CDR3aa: CAWTSQGWDQPQHF
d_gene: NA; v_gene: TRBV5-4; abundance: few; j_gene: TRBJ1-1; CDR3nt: TGTGCCAGCAGCCCTGGGGGGGGAACCACTGAAGCTTTCTTT; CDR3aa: CASSPGGGTTEAFF
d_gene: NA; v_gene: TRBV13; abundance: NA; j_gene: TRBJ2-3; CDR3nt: TGTGCCAGCAGCTCGGACAGCTCAGATACGCAGTATTTT; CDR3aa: CASSSDSSDTQYF